This T cell receptor (beta chain) was identified in a study of vaccination and CD4 T cells after COVID-19. Study background: Controls used CEFX viral epitopes (positive), HIV-1 Nef peptides (negative), or no peptide.

With 5 bases removed from V and 1 base from J, the gap between germline ends came to 9 bases. Germline CDR1 and CDR2: DFQATT and SNEGSKA (reference sequence). The CDR3 length is 13 residues. Once obtained from cultured CD4+ T cells, the DNA was sequenced using the Oncomine TCR Beta short-read assay. TCRdb redid the calling of the PCR reads with MiXCR, one entry per CDR3 protein. Seen here are about 23,000 distinct CDR3 sequences, around 30% observed once, and the top ten hold 8.6%. Time point reported: late sampling 161 to 241 days after vaccination in three convalescent patients. As to treatment: approximately nine-day PBMC culture with coronavirus spike peptide pools or control peptides (ViraFEST assay). Concerning this clonotype: The antigen remains unidentified.

The sample here was CD4+ T cells from blood, cultured in vitro, taken about 7 months after SARS-CoV-2 vaccination. This clonotype was sampled from a human donor who had recovered from COVID-19. V gene TRBV20-1 combines with J gene TRBJ2-1; D is unclear. CDR3 in amino acids: CSAQDWSYNEQFF. CDR3 DNA: TGCAGTGCTCAAGACTGGTCCTACAATGAGCAGTTCTTC.